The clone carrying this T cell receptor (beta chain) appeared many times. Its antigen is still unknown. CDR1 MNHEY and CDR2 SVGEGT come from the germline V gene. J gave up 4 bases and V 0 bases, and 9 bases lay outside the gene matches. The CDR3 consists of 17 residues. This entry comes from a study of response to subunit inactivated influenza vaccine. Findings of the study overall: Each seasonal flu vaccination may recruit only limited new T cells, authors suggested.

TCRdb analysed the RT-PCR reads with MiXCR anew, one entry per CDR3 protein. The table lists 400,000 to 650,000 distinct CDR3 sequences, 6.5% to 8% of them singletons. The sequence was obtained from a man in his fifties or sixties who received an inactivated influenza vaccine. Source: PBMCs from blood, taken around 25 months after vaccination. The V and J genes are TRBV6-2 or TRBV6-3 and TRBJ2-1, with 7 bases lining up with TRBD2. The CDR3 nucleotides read TGTGCCAGCAGTTACTCAGGTAACGGGAGGTCGTACAATGAGCAGTTCTTC. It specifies CASSYSGNGRSYNEQFF.